This is a list of T cell receptor beta chains from one sample in a study of CD8 T cells in ankylosing spondylitis. TCRdb redid the calling of the 5' RACE reads with MiXCR, one entry per CDR3 protein. This table has 55,000 or so distinct CDR3 sequences, 7.4% appearing once. The sample consisted of blood, either unsorted or a sorted T cell fraction (not recorded which). These receptor sequences come from a female donor with ankylosing spondylitis or in good health (not recorded which). CDR3s include the opening cysteine and the closing phenylalanine or tryptophan. Each record gives: D gene, clone size, V gene, J gene, CDR3 protein, CDR3 DNA. The D gene is left open where the match is weak. Only some rows state a clone size, as once, few, many or a class for expanded clones.

d_gene: TRBD1
abundance: many
v_gene: TRBV7-9
j_gene: TRBJ1-3
CDR3aa: CASSLQGANTIYF
CDR3nt: TGTGCCAGCAGCTTACAGGGGGCGAACACCATATATTTT

d_gene: TRBD2
abundance: many
v_gene: TRBV3-1
j_gene: TRBJ2-3
CDR3aa: CASSQARELAFTDTQYF
CDR3nt: TGTGCCAGCAGCCAAGCGCGAGAACTAGCGTTCACAGATACGCAGTATTTT

d_gene: -
abundance: many
v_gene: TRBV3-1
j_gene: TRBJ1-5
CDR3aa: CASSQGWGNQPQHF
CDR3nt: TGTGCCAGCAGCCAAGGATGGGGTAATCAGCCCCAGCATTTT

d_gene: TRBD1
abundance: -
v_gene: TRBV27
j_gene: TRBJ2-7
CDR3aa: CASCRDRDNYEQYF
CDR3nt: TGTGCCAGCTGCCGGGACAGGGATAACTACGAGCAGTACTTC

d_gene: -
abundance: many
v_gene: TRBV9
j_gene: TRBJ2-4
CDR3aa: CASSVGPGLAKNIQYF
CDR3nt: TGTGCCAGCAGCGTAGGCCCAGGGTTAGCCAAAAACATTCAGTACTTC

d_gene: -
abundance: many
v_gene: TRBV5-1
j_gene: TRBJ1-5
CDR3aa: CASSPGQGLNQPQHF
CDR3nt: TGCGCCAGCAGCCCGGGGCAGGGCTTGAATCAGCCCCAGCATTTT

d_gene: -
abundance: many
v_gene: TRBV2
j_gene: TRBJ2-2
CDR3aa: CASSQQPNTGELFF
CDR3nt: TGTGCCAGCTCCCAACAGCCGAACACCGGGGAGCTGTTTTTT

d_gene: -
abundance: many
v_gene: TRBV28
j_gene: TRBJ1-6
CDR3aa: CASRLRTESSYNSPLHF
CDR3nt: TGTGCCAGCAGACTTCGGACGGAGAGCTCCTATAATTCACCCCTCCACTTT

d_gene: TRBD1
abundance: many
v_gene: TRBV5-1
j_gene: TRBJ2-1
CDR3aa: CASSGGTGTGNEQFF
CDR3nt: TGCGCCAGCAGCGGAGGGACAGGCACGGGCAATGAGCAGTTCTTC

d_gene: -
abundance: medium-sized
v_gene: TRBV5-6
j_gene: TRBJ1-1
CDR3aa: CASSLTPNTEAFF
CDR3nt: TGTGCCAGCAGCTTGACTCCGAACACTGAAGCTTTCTTT

d_gene: -
abundance: many
v_gene: TRBV19
j_gene: TRBJ2-2
CDR3aa: CASGVGQTNTGELFF
CDR3nt: TGTGCCAGTGGAGTGGGGCAGACGAACACCGGGGAGCTGTTTTTT

d_gene: -
abundance: many
v_gene: TRBV5-1
j_gene: TRBJ1-5
CDR3aa: CASSLEGSNQPQHF
CDR3nt: TGCGCCAGCAGCTTGGAAGGGTCCAATCAGCCCCAGCATTTT

d_gene: -
abundance: many
v_gene: TRBV25-1
j_gene: TRBJ1-2
CDR3aa: CASQTVNYGYTF
CDR3nt: TGTGCCAGTCAGACAGTTAACTATGGCTACACCTTC

d_gene: -
abundance: many
v_gene: TRBV28
j_gene: TRBJ2-5
CDR3aa: CASSRGQSQETQYF
CDR3nt: TGTGCCAGCAGTCGTGGACAGTCCCAAGAGACCCAGTACTTC

d_gene: -
abundance: many
v_gene: TRBV20-1
j_gene: TRBJ1-1
CDR3aa: CSAPTDEAFF
CDR3nt: TGCAGTGCTCCGACTGATGAAGCTTTCTTT

d_gene: -
abundance: many
v_gene: TRBV12-3/TRBV12-4
j_gene: TRBJ2-7
CDR3aa: CASSLWGPNYEQYF
CDR3nt: TGTGCCAGCAGTTTGTGGGGACCGAACTACGAGCAGTACTTC

d_gene: -
abundance: many
v_gene: TRBV5-8
j_gene: TRBJ1-3
CDR3aa: CASSRRGPFGNTIYF
CDR3nt: TGTGCCAGCAGCAGGCGCGGCCCGTTCGGAAACACCATATATTTT

d_gene: TRBD1
abundance: many
v_gene: TRBV12-3/TRBV12-4
j_gene: TRBJ2-1
CDR3aa: CASSSNRGDNEQFF
CDR3nt: TGTGCCAGCAGTTCGAACAGGGGGGACAATGAGCAGTTCTTC

d_gene: TRBD1
abundance: many
v_gene: TRBV20-1
j_gene: TRBJ1-5
CDR3aa: CSAKLPGGQPQHF
CDR3nt: TGCAGTGCGAAACTCCCAGGGGGCCAGCCCCAGCATTTT

d_gene: -
abundance: many
v_gene: TRBV5-5
j_gene: TRBJ1-1
CDR3aa: CASSLSFQQNTEAFF
CDR3nt: TGTGCCAGCAGCTTGTCGTTCCAGCAGAACACTGAAGCTTTCTTT

d_gene: TRBD2
abundance: many
v_gene: TRBV5-8
j_gene: TRBJ2-3
CDR3aa: CASSSGLDGDTQYF
CDR3nt: TGTGCCAGCAGCTCCGGACTAGACGGGGATACGCAGTATTTT

d_gene: -
abundance: few
v_gene: TRBV5-1
j_gene: TRBJ1-1
CDR3aa: CASSLGVVVVEAFF
CDR3nt: TGCGCCAGCAGCTTGGGAGTCGTGGTGGTTGAAGCTTTCTTT

d_gene: -
abundance: many
v_gene: TRBV3-1
j_gene: TRBJ2-3
CDR3aa: CASSQDVGFPDTQYF
CDR3nt: TGTGCCAGCAGCCAAGATGTCGGCTTCCCAGATACGCAGTATTTT

d_gene: -
abundance: many
v_gene: TRBV12-3/TRBV12-4
j_gene: TRBJ1-1
CDR3aa: CASSPGTHGTEAFF
CDR3nt: TGTGCCAGCAGTCCCGGGACCCACGGCACTGAAGCTTTCTTT

d_gene: TRBD1
abundance: -
v_gene: TRBV5-1
j_gene: TRBJ2-1
CDR3aa: CASSRNPYQWFTGGTYNEQFF
CDR3nt: TGCGCCAGCAGCAGGAATCCCTATCAATGGTTCACAGGGGGCACCTACAATGAGCAGTTCTTC

d_gene: TRBD1
abundance: many
v_gene: TRBV12-3/TRBV12-4
j_gene: TRBJ1-1
CDR3aa: CASSLATGVTEAFF
CDR3nt: TGTGCCAGCAGTTTAGCGACAGGGGTCACTGAAGCTTTCTTT

d_gene: TRBD1
abundance: many
v_gene: TRBV10-3
j_gene: TRBJ1-2
CDR3aa: CAISEPGQPYGYTF
CDR3nt: TGTGCCATCAGTGAACCGGGACAGCCGTATGGCTACACCTTC

d_gene: TRBD2
abundance: many
v_gene: TRBV11-2
j_gene: TRBJ2-6
CDR3aa: CASSLDLLAGGSGANVLTF
CDR3nt: TGTGCCAGCAGCTTAGATCTCCTAGCGGGGGGCTCTGGGGCCAACGTCCTGACTTTC

d_gene: -
abundance: many
v_gene: TRBV25-1
j_gene: TRBJ1-1
CDR3aa: CATGDKPTEAFF
CDR3nt: TGTGCCACCGGGGACAAACCCACTGAAGCTTTCTTT

d_gene: TRBD1
abundance: few
v_gene: TRBV7-2
j_gene: TRBJ2-4
CDR3aa: CASSFSGTGGNIQYF
CDR3nt: TGTGCCAGCAGCTTCTCCGGGACAGGGGGTAACATTCAGTACTTC

d_gene: -
abundance: many
v_gene: TRBV5-1
j_gene: TRBJ2-5
CDR3aa: CASSLVFSGPQETQYF
CDR3nt: TGCGCCAGCAGCTTGGTTTTTAGCGGTCCCCAAGAGACCCAGTACTTC

d_gene: TRBD2
abundance: many
v_gene: TRBV4-1
j_gene: TRBJ2-5
CDR3aa: CASSLPMGIAGGQETQYF
CDR3nt: TGCGCCAGCAGCCTCCCGATGGGTATAGCGGGGGGCCAAGAGACCCAGTACTTC

d_gene: TRBD1
abundance: -
v_gene: TRBV5-1
j_gene: TRBJ1-1
CDR3aa: CASSYNSGGDTEAFF
CDR3nt: TGCGCCAGCAGCTACAATTCAGGGGGCGACACTGAAGCTTTCTTT

d_gene: -
abundance: many
v_gene: TRBV20-1
j_gene: TRBJ1-5
CDR3aa: CSARDRAAYSNQPQHF
CDR3nt: TGCAGTGCTAGAGATAGAGCAGCTTATAGCAATCAGCCCCAGCATTTT

d_gene: TRBD1
abundance: many
v_gene: TRBV5-1
j_gene: TRBJ2-2
CDR3aa: CASSLRDTGGWANTGELFF
CDR3nt: TGCGCCAGCAGCTTACGAGACACAGGGGGTTGGGCGAACACCGGGGAGCTGTTTTTT

d_gene: -
abundance: many
v_gene: TRBV29-1
j_gene: TRBJ2-2
CDR3aa: CSVSRANTGELFF
CDR3nt: TGCAGCGTTTCCAGGGCGAACACCGGGGAGCTGTTTTTT

d_gene: -
abundance: many
v_gene: TRBV5-1
j_gene: TRBJ1-1
CDR3aa: CASSLLINTEAFF
CDR3nt: TGCGCCAGCAGCTTGTTGATCAACACTGAAGCTTTCTTT

d_gene: -
abundance: -
v_gene: TRBV6-5
j_gene: TRBJ2-6
CDR3aa: CASSYGQSSGANVLTF
CDR3nt: TGTGCCAGCAGTTACGGACAGAGCTCTGGGGCCAACGTCCTGACTTTC

d_gene: -
abundance: many
v_gene: TRBV5-1
j_gene: TRBJ2-6
CDR3aa: CASSLDGLGTGANVLTF
CDR3nt: TGCGCCAGCAGCTTGGACGGGCTGGGAACTGGGGCCAACGTCCTGACTTTC

d_gene: -
abundance: many
v_gene: TRBV7-2
j_gene: TRBJ1-2
CDR3aa: CASSSKGGRNKNYGYTF
CDR3nt: TGTGCCAGCAGCTCCAAAGGTGGCAGGAACAAGAACTATGGCTACACCTTC

d_gene: TRBD1
abundance: many
v_gene: TRBV28
j_gene: TRBJ1-6
CDR3aa: CASSFQGAIENSPLHF
CDR3nt: TGTGCCAGCAGTTTTCAGGGGGCAATCGAAAATTCACCCCTCCACTTT